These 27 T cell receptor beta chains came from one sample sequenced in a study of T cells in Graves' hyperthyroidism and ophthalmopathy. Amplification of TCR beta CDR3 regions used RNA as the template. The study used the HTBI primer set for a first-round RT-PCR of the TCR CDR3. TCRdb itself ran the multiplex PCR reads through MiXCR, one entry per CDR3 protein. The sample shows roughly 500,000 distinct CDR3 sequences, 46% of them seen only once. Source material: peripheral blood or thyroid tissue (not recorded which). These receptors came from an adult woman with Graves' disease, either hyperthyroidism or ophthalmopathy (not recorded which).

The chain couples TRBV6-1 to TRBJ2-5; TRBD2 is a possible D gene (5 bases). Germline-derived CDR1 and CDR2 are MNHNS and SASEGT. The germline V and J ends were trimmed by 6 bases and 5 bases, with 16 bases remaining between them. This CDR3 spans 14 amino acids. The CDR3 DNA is TGTGCCAGCAGCCTCCCCGGGGATCCCGAGACCCAGTACTTC. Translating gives CASSLPGDPETQYF.

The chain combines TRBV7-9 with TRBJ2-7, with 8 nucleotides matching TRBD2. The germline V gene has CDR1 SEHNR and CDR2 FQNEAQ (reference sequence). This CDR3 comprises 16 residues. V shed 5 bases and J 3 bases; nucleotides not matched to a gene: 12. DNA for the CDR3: TGTGCCAGCAGCCCTCCACCGGGACTAGGAAACTACGAGCAGTACTTC. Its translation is CASSPPPGLGNYEQYF.

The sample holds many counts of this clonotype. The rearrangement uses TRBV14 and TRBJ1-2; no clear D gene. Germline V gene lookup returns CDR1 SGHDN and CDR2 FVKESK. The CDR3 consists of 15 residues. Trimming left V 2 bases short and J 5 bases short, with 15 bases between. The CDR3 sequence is CASSQKPGLGYGYTF. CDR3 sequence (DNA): TGTGCCAGCAGCCAAAAGCCTGGCCTCGGGTATGGCTACACCTTC.

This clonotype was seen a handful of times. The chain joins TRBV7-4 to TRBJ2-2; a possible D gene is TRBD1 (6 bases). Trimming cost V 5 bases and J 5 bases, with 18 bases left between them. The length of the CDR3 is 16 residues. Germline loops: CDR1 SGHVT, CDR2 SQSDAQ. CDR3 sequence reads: CASSTGPDRLTGELFF. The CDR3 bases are TGTGCCAGCAGCACCGGACCGGACAGATTAACCGGGGAGCTGTTTTTT.

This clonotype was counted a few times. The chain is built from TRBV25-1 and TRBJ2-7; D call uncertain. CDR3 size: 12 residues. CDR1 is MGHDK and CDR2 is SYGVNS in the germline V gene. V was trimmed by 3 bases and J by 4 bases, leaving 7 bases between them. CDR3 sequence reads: CASSDWDYEQYF. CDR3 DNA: TGTGCCAGCAGTGACTGGGATTACGAGCAGTACTTC.

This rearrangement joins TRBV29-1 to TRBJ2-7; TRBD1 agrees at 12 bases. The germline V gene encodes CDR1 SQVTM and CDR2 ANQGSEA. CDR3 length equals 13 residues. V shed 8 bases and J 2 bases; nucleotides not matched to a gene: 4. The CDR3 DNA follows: TGCAGCTTCGGGACAGGGGGCACCTACGAGCAGTACTTC. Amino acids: CSFGTGGTYEQYF.

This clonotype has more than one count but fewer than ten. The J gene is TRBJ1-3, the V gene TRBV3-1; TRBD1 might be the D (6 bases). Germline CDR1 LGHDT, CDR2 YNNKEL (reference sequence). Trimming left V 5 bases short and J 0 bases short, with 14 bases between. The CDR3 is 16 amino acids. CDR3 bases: TGTGCCAGCAGCGAAACAGGGACGGTCTCTGGAAACACCATATATTTT. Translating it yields CASSETGTVSGNTIYF.

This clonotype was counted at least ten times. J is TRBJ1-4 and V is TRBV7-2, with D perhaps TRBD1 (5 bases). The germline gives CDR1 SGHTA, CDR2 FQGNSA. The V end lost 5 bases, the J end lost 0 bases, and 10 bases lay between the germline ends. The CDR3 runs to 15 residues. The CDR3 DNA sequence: TGTGCCAGCAGCAAACAGGAGGCAACTAATGAAAAACTGTTTTTT. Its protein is CASSKQEATNEKLFF.

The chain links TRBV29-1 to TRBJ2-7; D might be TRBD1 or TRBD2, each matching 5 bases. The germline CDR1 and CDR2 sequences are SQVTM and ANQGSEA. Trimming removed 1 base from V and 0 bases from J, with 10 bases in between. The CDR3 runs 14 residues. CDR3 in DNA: TGCAGCGTTGAAGGGGGGAGCAGCTCCTACGAGCAGTACTTC. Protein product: CSVEGGSSSYEQYF.

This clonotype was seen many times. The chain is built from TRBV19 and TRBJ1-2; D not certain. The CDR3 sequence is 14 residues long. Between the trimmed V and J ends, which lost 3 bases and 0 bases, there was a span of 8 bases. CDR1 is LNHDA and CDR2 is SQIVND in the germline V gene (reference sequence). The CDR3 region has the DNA TGTGCCAGTAGTATCCTTTTTTCTAACTATGGCTACACCTTC. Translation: CASSILFSNYGYTF.

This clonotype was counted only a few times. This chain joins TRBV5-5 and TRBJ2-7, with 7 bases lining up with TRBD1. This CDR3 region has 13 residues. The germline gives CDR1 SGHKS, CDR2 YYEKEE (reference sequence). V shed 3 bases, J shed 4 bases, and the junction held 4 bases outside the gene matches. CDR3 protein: CASSSQTGYEQYF. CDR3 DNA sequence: TGTGCCAGCAGCTCTCAGACAGGGTACGAGCAGTACTTC.

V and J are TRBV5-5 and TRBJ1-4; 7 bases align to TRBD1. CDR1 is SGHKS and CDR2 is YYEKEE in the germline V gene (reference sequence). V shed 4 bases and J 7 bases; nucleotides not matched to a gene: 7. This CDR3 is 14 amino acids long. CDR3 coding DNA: TGTGCCAGCAGCCTCGGGACAGTAACTGAAAAACTGTTTTTT. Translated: CASSLGTVTEKLFF.

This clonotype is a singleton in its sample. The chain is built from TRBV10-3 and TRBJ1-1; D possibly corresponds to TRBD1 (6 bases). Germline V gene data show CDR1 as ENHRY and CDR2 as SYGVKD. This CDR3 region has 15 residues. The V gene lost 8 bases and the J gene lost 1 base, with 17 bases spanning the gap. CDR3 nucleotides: TGTGCCATCGCCCAGTACAGGGCTGGGAACACTGAAGCTTTCTTT. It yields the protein CAIAQYRAGNTEAFF.

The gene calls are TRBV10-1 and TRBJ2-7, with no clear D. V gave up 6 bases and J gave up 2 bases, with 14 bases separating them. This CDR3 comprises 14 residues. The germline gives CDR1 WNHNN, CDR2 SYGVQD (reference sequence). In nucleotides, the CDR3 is TGCGCCAGCAGCAGCAGTAGGAGTACCTACGAGCAGTACTTC. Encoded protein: CASSSSRSTYEQYF.

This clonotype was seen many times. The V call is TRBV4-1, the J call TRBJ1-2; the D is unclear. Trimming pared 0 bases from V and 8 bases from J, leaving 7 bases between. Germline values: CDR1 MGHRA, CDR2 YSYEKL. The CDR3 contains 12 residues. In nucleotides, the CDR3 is TGCGCCAGCAGCCAAGATCCCTGGGGCTACACCTTC. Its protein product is CASSQDPWGYTF.

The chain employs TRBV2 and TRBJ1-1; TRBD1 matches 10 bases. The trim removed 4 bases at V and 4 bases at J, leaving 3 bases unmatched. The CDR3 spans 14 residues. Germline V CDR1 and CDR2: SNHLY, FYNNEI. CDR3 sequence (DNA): TGTGCCAGCAGTGCCCGGGACAGGGGCACTGAAGCTTTCTTT. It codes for CASSARDRGTEAFF.

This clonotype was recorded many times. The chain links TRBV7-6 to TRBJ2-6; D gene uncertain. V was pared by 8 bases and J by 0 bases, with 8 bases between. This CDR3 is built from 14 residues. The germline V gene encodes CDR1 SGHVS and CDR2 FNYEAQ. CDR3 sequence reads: CASGTLSGANVLTF. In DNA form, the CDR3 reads TGTGCCAGCGGCACACTCTCTGGGGCCAACGTCCTGACTTTC. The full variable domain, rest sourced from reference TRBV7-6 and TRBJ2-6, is GAGVSQSPRYKVTKRGQDVALRCDPISGHVSLYWYRQALGQGPEFLTYFNYEAQQDKSGLPNDRFSAERPEGSISTLTIQRTEQRDSAMYRCASGTLSGANVLTFGAGSRLTVL.

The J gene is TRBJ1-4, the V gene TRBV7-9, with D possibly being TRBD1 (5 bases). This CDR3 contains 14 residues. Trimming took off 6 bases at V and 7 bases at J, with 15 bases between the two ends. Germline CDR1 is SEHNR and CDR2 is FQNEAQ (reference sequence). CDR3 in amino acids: CASRNQGFGEKLFF. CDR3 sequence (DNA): TGTGCCAGCAGGAACCAGGGATTTGGTGAAAAACTGTTTTTT.

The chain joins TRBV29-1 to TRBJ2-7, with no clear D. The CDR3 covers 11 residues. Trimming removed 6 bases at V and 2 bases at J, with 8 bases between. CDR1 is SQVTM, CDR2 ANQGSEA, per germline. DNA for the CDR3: TGCAGCGTCGGGTACGCCTACGAGCAGTACTTC. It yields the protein CSVGYAYEQYF.

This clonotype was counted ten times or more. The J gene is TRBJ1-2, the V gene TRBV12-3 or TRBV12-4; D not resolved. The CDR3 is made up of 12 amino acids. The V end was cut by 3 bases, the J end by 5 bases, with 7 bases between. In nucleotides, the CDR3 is TGTGCCAGCAGTTTCGGAGATTATGGCTACACCTTC. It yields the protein CASSFGDYGYTF.

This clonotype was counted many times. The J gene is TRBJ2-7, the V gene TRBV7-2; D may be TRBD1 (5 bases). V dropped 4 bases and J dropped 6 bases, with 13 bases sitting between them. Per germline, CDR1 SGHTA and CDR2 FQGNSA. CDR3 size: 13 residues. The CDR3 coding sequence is TGTGCCAGCAGCTCAGGGTACTGGTCCGAGCAGTACTTC. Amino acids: CASSSGYWSEQYF.

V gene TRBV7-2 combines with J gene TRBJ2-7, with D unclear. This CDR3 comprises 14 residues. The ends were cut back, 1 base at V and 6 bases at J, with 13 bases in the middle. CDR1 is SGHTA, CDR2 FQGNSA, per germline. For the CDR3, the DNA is TGTGCCAGCAGCTTAGAGAGTGGGGTTGGCGAGCAGTACTTC. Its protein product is CASSLESGVGEQYF.

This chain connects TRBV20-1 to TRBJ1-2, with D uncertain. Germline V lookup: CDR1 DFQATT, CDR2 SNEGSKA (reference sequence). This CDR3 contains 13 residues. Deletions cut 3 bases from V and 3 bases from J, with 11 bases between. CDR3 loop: CSASRTWDYGYTF. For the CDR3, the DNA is TGCAGTGCTAGTCGGACTTGGGACTATGGCTACACCTTC.

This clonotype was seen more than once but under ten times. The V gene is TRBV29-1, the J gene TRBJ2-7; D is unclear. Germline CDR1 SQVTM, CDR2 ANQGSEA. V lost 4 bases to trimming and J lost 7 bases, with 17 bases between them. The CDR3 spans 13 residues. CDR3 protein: CSVVNSAYNEQYF. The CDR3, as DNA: TGCAGCGTTGTGAATTCGGCCTACAATGAGCAGTACTTC.

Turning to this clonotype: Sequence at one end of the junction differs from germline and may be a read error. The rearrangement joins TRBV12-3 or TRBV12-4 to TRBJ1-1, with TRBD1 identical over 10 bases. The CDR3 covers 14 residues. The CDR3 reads CASSIRDRGTEPFF. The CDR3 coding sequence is TGTGCCAGCAGTATCCGGGACAGGGGCACTGAACCTTTCTTT.

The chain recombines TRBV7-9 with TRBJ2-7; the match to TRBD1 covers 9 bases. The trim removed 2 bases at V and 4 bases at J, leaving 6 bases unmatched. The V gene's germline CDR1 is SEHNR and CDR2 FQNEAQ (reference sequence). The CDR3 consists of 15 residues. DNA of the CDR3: TGTGCCAGCAGCTTAATCGGGACAGGGTTGTACGAGCAGTACTTC. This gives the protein CASSLIGTGLYEQYF.

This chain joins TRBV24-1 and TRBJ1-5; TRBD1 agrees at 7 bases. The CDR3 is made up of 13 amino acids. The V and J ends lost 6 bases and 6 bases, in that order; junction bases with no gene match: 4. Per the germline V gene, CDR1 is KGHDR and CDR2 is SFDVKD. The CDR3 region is CATSKGQLQPQHF. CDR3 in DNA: TGTGCCACCAGTAAGGGACAGCTTCAGCCCCAGCATTTT.